The T cell receptor (beta chain) under discussion was sequenced for a study of Graves' ophthalmopathy and Graves' hyperthyroidism. Stable hyperthyroid donors showed no ophthalmopathy during 18 months follow-up. New diagnoses, under 2 months' duration, and ages 18 to 65 characterized the hyperthyroidism patients. Lactation, pregnancy, uncontrolled infections and other autoimmune diseases were all grounds for excluding patients. Clinical symptoms, serum thyroxine, TRAb, thyroid ultrasound and orbital computed tomography were relied on for diagnosis. CDR3 regions of TCR beta were amplified from RNA transcripts. Amplification began with first-round RT-PCR using HTBI primers, then second-round multiplex PCR was performed. One entry per CDR3 protein results from TCRdb running MiXCR on the multiplex PCR reads. In the table there are some 410,000 distinct CDR3 sequences, over 20% of which are singletons.

In its sample, this clonotype was seen once. V was clipped by 9 bases and J by 1 base, with 21 bases between them. There are 16 residues in the CDR3. Germline CDR1 KGHDR, CDR2 SFDVKD. The specimen was peripheral blood. The V gene is TRBV24-1, the J gene TRBJ2-7, with D possibly called TRBD1 or TRBD2 (6 bases each). This sequence was found in a woman under 30 with stable Graves' hyperthyroidism. The CDR3 here is CATRWGLTGTSYEQYF. CDR3 bases: TGTGCCACCCGGTGGGGGTTAACAGGGACTTCCTACGAGCAGTACTTC.